The rows below give T cell receptor beta chains drawn from one sample of a study of blood T cells in healthy people across ages. TCRdb re-derived calls from the 5' RACE reads in MiXCR, one entry per CDR3 protein. The sample shows about 320,000 distinct CDR3 sequences, roughly 26% of them seen only once. The sequencing input was blood. The receptors derive from a woman between 65 and 79 years old in good health. CDR3s include the opening cysteine and the closing phenylalanine or tryptophan. The D gene is left open where the match is weak. A clone size is listed for some rows: how often the clone was seen (once, few, many), or a class if it is expanded.

- TRBJ2-5 14 - TRBV2 CASSEGLGKETQYF TGTGCCAGCAGTGAAGGACTGGGTAAGGAGACCCAGTACTTC
few TRBJ2-1 13 TRBD2 TRBV9 CASSVGTIDEQFF TGTGCCAGCAGCGTCGGGACTATTGATGAGCAGTTCTTC
few TRBJ2-1 14 TRBD2 TRBV7-2 CASSLSSGNNEQFF TGTGCCAGCAGCTTATCTAGCGGGAATAATGAGCAGTTCTTC
few TRBJ1-1 14 - TRBV6-6 CASSPGIMNTEAFF TGTGCCAGCAGCCCAGGGATAATGAACACTGAAGCTTTCTTT
- TRBJ1-5 17 TRBD1 TRBV18 CASSPIQGQGSNQPQHF TGTGCCAGCTCACCGATTCAGGGACAGGGAAGCAATCAGCCCCAGCATTTT
few TRBJ2-1 15 TRBD2 TRBV14 CASSPGLAVYNEQFF TGTGCCAGCAGTCCCGGACTAGCGGTATACAATGAGCAGTTCTTC
few TRBJ1-1 14 - TRBV5-1 CASGPGQTNTEAFF TGCGCCAGCGGCCCCGGGCAGACGAACACTGAAGCTTTCTTT
- TRBJ2-7 14 - TRBV3-1 CASSPQRGNYEQYF TGTGCCAGCAGCCCCCAACGGGGCAACTACGAGCAGTACTTC
- TRBJ2-1 16 TRBD2 TRBV7-9 CASSLYELAGNNEQFF TGTGCCAGCAGCCTTTACGAACTAGCGGGGAACAATGAGCAGTTCTTC
- TRBJ2-3 14 - TRBV5-4 CASSPDRLTDTQYF TGTGCCAGCAGCCCTGACAGGCTCACAGATACGCAGTATTTT
- TRBJ2-1 14 TRBD1 TRBV27 CASRDRDSSKEQFF TGTGCCAGCAGAGATCGGGACAGCTCAAAGGAGCAGTTCTTC
- TRBJ2-7 11 - TRBV14 CASSQGREQYF TGTGCCAGCAGCCAAGGCCGCGAGCAGTACTTC
few TRBJ2-7 15 - TRBV28 CASSTLDGVSYEQYF TGTGCCAGCAGTACCCTCGACGGCGTCTCCTACGAGCAGTACTTC
many TRBJ1-1 17 - TRBV6-7 CASSYSKPTGLGTEAFF TGTGCCAGCAGTTACTCGAAACCTACAGGCCTCGGCACTGAAGCTTTCTTT
many TRBJ2-1 14 TRBD2 TRBV4-1 CASSQVTSDNEQFF TGCGCCAGCAGCCAGGTTACTAGCGACAATGAGCAGTTCTTC
- TRBJ2-1 11 TRBD2 TRBV28 CASSFLAEQFF TGTGCCAGCAGTTTCCTAGCGGAACAGTTCTTC
- TRBJ1-1 14 TRBD1 TRBV12-3/TRBV12-4 CASSPRGPSTEAFF TGTGCCAGCAGCCCGAGGGGGCCGAGCACTGAAGCTTTCTTT
- TRBJ2-6 19 TRBD1 TRBV20-1 CSAPFPQRDRGAGANVLTF TGCAGTGCACCATTTCCCCAGCGGGACAGGGGGGCTGGGGCCAACGTCCTGACTTTC
- TRBJ2-3 13 - TRBV12-3/TRBV12-4 CASSPGTSDTQYF TGTGCCAGCAGCCCCGGGACCTCAGATACGCAGTATTTT
- TRBJ2-1 14 - TRBV6-1 CASSESTPQREQFF TGTGCCAGCAGTGAATCCACACCTCAGCGGGAGCAGTTCTTC
few TRBJ2-1 11 - TRBV29-1 CGVRYYNEQFF TGCGGCGTTCGGTATTACAATGAGCAGTTCTTC
- TRBJ2-6 17 TRBD1 TRBV5-1 CASSVEGASPGANVLTF TGCGCCAGCAGCGTAGAGGGGGCGTCTCCTGGGGCCAACGTCCTGACTTTC
few TRBJ2-3 14 - TRBV6-5 CASSYSPGESTQYF TGTGCCAGCAGTTACTCGCCGGGGGAGTCGACGCAGTATTTT
- TRBJ2-5 13 TRBD1 TRBV7-3 CASSDGQGQTQYF TGTGCCAGCAGCGACGGACAGGGACAGACCCAGTACTTC
few TRBJ1-2 17 TRBD1 TRBV12-3/TRBV12-4 CASSSGRGQVKLYGYTF TGTGCCAGCAGCTCGGGGAGGGGACAGGTAAAACTCTATGGCTACACCTTC
- TRBJ2-3 16 - TRBV7-2 CASSTQVVSSTDTQYF TGTGCCAGCAGCACCCAAGTTGTTTCCAGCACGGATACGCAGTATTTT
- TRBJ2-3 13 - TRBV7-9 CASRRTGTDTQYF TGTGCCAGCAGACGGACAGGCACAGATACGCAGTATTTT
- TRBJ1-1 13 TRBD1 TRBV28 CASSTTQGRGAFF TGCGCCAGCAGCACCACACAGGGGCGCGGGGCTTTCTTT
- TRBJ2-1 13 - TRBV11-2 CASSLVQANDQFF TGTGCCAGCAGCTTAGTACAGGCCAATGACCAGTTCTTC
- TRBJ1-2 14 - TRBV5-6 CASNRPWRDYGYTF TGTGCCAGCAACCGACCATGGAGGGACTATGGCTACACCTTC
- TRBJ1-2 15 - TRBV13 CASSLGPDGFYGYTF TGTGCCAGCAGCTTAGGTCCGGACGGATTCTATGGCTACACCTTC
- TRBJ2-3 12 - TRBV29-1 CSVVPLGDTQYF TGCAGCGTTGTCCCTTTGGGGGATACGCAGTATTTT
- TRBJ2-5 12 TRBD1 TRBV29-1 CSVTGGDETQYF TGCAGCGTCACAGGGGGAGATGAGACCCAGTACTTC
few TRBJ1-4 15 - TRBV5-1 CASTGAGTSNEKLFF TGCGCCAGTACGGGAGCCGGGACAAGCAATGAAAAACTGTTTTTT
- TRBJ2-1 14 TRBD1 TRBV29-1 CSVGDRVGYNEQFF TGCAGCGTTGGTGACAGGGTTGGGTACAATGAGCAGTTCTTC
few TRBJ1-4 14 - TRBV19 CASSIPGTRLELFF TGTGCCAGTAGTATTCCCGGGACAAGGCTCGAACTGTTTTTT
- TRBJ2-5 16 - TRBV20-1 CSASPLSTVDRETQYF TGCAGTGCTAGCCCCCTCTCGACAGTGGATAGGGAGACCCAGTACTTC
many TRBJ1-1 13 - TRBV20-1 CSARPHPRTEAFF TGCAGTGCTAGACCACACCCGCGGACTGAAGCTTTCTTT
few TRBJ1-4 16 - TRBV7-2 CASSLERPATNEKLFF TGTGCCAGCAGCTTAGAACGGCCCGCAACTAATGAAAAACTGTTTTTT
- TRBJ2-1 15 - TRBV9 CASSVEDGASDEQFF TGTGCCAGCAGCGTAGAGGATGGGGCTAGCGATGAGCAGTTCTTC
few TRBJ2-2 15 - TRBV25-1 CASSEGISRTGELFF TGTGCCAGCAGTGAGGGCATCAGTCGGACCGGGGAGCTGTTTTTT
few TRBJ1-2 15 TRBD1 TRBV3-1 CASSPGQLKLYGYTF TGTGCCAGCAGCCCGGGACAGTTAAAGCTCTATGGCTACACCTTC
- TRBJ2-1 11 TRBD2 TRBV6-5 CASTGSGSPFF TGTGCCAGCACCGGAAGCGGGAGCCCTTTCTTC
few TRBJ1-1 14 TRBD1 TRBV4-3 CASSQAPGGTEAFF TGCGCCAGCAGCCAGGCCCCAGGGGGCACTGAAGCTTTCTTT